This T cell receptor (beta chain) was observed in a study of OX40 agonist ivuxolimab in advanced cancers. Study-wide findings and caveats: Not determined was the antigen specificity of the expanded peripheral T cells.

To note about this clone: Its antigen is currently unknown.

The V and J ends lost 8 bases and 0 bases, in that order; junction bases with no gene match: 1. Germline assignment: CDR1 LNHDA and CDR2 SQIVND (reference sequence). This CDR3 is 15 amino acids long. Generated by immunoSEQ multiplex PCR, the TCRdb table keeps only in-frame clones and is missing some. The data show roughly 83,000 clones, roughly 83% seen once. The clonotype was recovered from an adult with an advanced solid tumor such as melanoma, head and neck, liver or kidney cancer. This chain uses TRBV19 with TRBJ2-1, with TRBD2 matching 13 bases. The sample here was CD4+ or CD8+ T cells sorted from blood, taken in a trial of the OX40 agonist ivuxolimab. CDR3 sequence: CASGTSGDSYNEQFF. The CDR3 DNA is TGTGCCAGTGGGACTAGCGGGGACTCCTACAATGAGCAGTTCTTC.